A single sample is the source of the 26 T cell receptor beta chains below, sequenced in a study of blood T cell repertoires in COVID-19. Method: immunoSEQ multiplex PCR; TCRdb's copy keeps in-frame clones and lacks some. The data hold about 300,000 clones, with roughly nine tenths observed a single time. The sample taken for sequencing was PBMCs or T cells enriched from blood (not recorded which). These receptors were obtained from a woman aged 25 to 45 who had recovered from COVID-19.

The V call is TRBV6-2 or TRBV6-3, the J call TRBJ1-1; no reliable D call. The CDR3 is 15 residues long. Germline loops: CDR1 MNHEY, CDR2 SVGEGT. The V gene lost 2 bases and the J gene lost 4 bases, with 14 bases spanning the gap. The CDR3 spells CASSYVGFTGTEAFF. In nucleotides, the CDR3 is TGTGCCAGCAGTTACGTGGGTTTTACGGGCACTGAAGCTTTCTTT.

V and J are TRBV2 and TRBJ1-1; D is possibly TRBD1 (6 bases). From germline, CDR1 is SNHLY and CDR2 FYNNEI. The CDR3 is 16 amino acids. V was pared by 5 bases and J by 0 bases, with 16 bases between. The DNA for the CDR3 is TGTGCCAGCAGTCCGTCGGGGGGCCTTATGAACACTGAAGCTTTCTTT. This gives the protein CASSPSGGLMNTEAFF. The whole variable domain, remainder taken from reference TRBV2 and TRBJ1-1, is EPEVTQTPSHQVTQMGQEVILRCVPISNHLYFYWYRQILGQKVEFLVSFYNNEISEKSEIFDDQFSVERPDGSNFTLKIRSTKLEDSAMYFCASSPSGGLMNTEAFFGQGTRLTVV.

The chain recombines TRBV12-5 with TRBJ2-2; TRBD2 matches at 7 bases. The germline gives CDR1 LGHNT, CDR2 FRNRAP. Unmatched junction bases numbered 14, after V lost 2 bases and J lost 5 bases. The CDR3 contains 18 residues. The CDR3 nucleotides read TGTGCTAGTGGTTTGCTCGGCGGGGGAGGAACGGGGACCGGGGAGCTGTTTTTT. The encoded protein is CASGLLGGGGTGTGELFF.

This clone showed up just once. CDR3 bases: TGTGCCAGCAGTGAGGAAGGGGGATCACCCCTCCACTTT. Its protein product is CASSEEGGSPLHF. This chain joins TRBV6-1 and TRBJ1-6, with a weak D call TRBD1 (6 bases). V was shortened by 3 bases and J by 10 bases, with 10 bases between the two germline ends. Germline-derived CDR1 and CDR2 are MNHNS and SASEGT. The CDR3 spans 13 residues.

This clone was recorded a few times. V usage is TRBV5-5 and J usage is TRBJ1-4; 7 positions match TRBD1. V gave up 4 bases and J gave up 6 bases; unmatched junction bases: 9. CDR1 and CDR2 from the germline V gene are SGHKS and YYEKEE (reference sequence). CDR3 length: 15 amino acids. The CDR3 reads CASSAGTALDEKLFF. The CDR3 DNA reads as TGTGCCAGCAGCGCCGGGACAGCTTTGGATGAAAAACTGTTTTTT.

The chain has TRBV7-9 and TRBJ1-6; possible D gene TRBD1, 6 bases. The CDR3 is made up of 15 amino acids. Trimming removed 6 bases from V and 11 bases from J, with 20 bases in between. The germline V gene has CDR1 SEHNR and CDR2 FQNEAQ (reference sequence). For the CDR3, the DNA is TGTGCCAGCAGAGGCGACAGGTCCCTGTGGACACCCCTCCACTTT. This translates into CASRGDRSLWTPLHF.

This clone was found once. The chain links TRBV5-1 to TRBJ1-6, with 7 bases that match TRBD1. Germline V gene sequence: CDR1 SGHRS, CDR2 YFSETQ. This CDR3 is built from 15 residues. V lost 4 bases to trimming and J lost 7 bases; unmatched junction nucleotides: 8. The CDR3 is CASSRLTGRNSPLHF. CDR3 coding DNA: TGCGCCAGCAGCAGGTTGACAGGGAGGAATTCACCCCTCCACTTT.

The chain's CDR3 is CAWSLGLAGGNYNEQFF. In DNA form, the CDR3 reads TGTGCCTGGAGTTTGGGACTAGCGGGGGGGAACTACAATGAGCAGTTCTTC. The gene calls are TRBV30 and TRBJ2-1, with 16 bases aligning to TRBD2. The germline V gene has CDR1 GTSNPN and CDR2 SVGIG (reference sequence). The CDR3 is made up of 17 amino acids. V was clipped by 2 bases and J by 3 bases; unmatched bases: 4.

Of note for this clone: This specimen includes other DNA sequences encoding the same CDR3. The rearrangement joins TRBV15 to TRBJ1-2; 9 positions agree with TRBD1. CDR1 and CDR2 (germline): LNHNV, YYDKDF (reference sequence). With 5 bases clipped from V and 5 bases from J, the junction kept 3 bases outside the gene matches. This CDR3 is built from 13 residues. The CDR3 protein is CATSRDREYGYTF. CDR3 DNA: TGTGCCACCAGCCGGGACAGGGAGTATGGCTACACCTTC.

The chain combines TRBV10-1 with TRBJ2-3; TRBD2 matches 11 bases. Losses at the gene ends were 2 bases for V and 4 bases for J; bases not matched to a gene: 5. Germline values: CDR1 WNHNN, CDR2 SYGVQD (reference sequence). The CDR3 has 16 residues. The CDR3 region is CASSEHSGGDSDTQYF. DNA for the CDR3: TGCGCCAGCAGTGAGCATAGCGGGGGGGACTCAGATACGCAGTATTTT.

This clone came up once. The chain has TRBV5-4 and TRBJ1-2, with D perhaps TRBD1 (5 bases). CDR1 and CDR2 from the germline V gene are SGHNT and YYREEE (reference sequence). The CDR3 covers 13 residues. Trimming took 3 bases from V and 2 from J, leaving 8 bases between them. In DNA form, the CDR3 reads TGTGCCAGCAGCTGGGGCTCGAACTATGGCTACACCTTC. Protein product: CASSWGSNYGYTF.

The CDR3 DNA is TGCGCCAGCAGCCTGCGTTGGCGGCGGAACGCGAACACCGGGGAGCTGTTTTTT. It yields the protein CASSLRWRRNANTGELFF. V and J are TRBV5-1 and TRBJ2-2, with unresolved D. The CDR3 runs 18 residues. The V end was cut by 4 bases, the J end by 0 bases, with 19 bases between. Germline-derived CDR1 and CDR2 are SGHRS and YFSETQ.

V usage is TRBV7-9 and J usage is TRBJ2-3; TRBD1 matches at 8 bases. J was trimmed by 4 bases and V by 5 bases; bases with no gene match: 2. CDR3 size: 13 residues. Germline-derived CDR1 and CDR2 are SEHNR and FQNEAQ (reference sequence). The CDR3 loop reads CASSKTGADTQYF. The CDR3 DNA is TGTGCCAGCAGCAAGACAGGGGCAGATACGCAGTATTTT. Variable domain in full (rest from reference TRBV7-9 and TRBJ2-3): DTGVSQNPRHKITKRGQNVTFRCDPISEHNRLYWYRQTLGQGPEFLTYFQNEAQLEKSRLLSDRFSAERPKGSFSTLEIQRTEQGDSAMYLCASSKTGADTQYFGPGTRLTVL.

The V call is TRBV7-8, the J call TRBJ1-5; the D gene is possibly TRBD1 (5 bases). Between the trimmed V and J ends, which lost 3 bases and 6 bases, there was a span of 15 bases. Per germline, CDR1 SGHVS and CDR2 FQNEAQ. The CDR3 totals 15 residues. This CDR3 reads CASSLSRAGTQPQHF. CDR3 sequence (DNA): TGTGCCAGCAGCTTGAGTCGTGCGGGGACTCAGCCCCAGCATTTT.

This clone was seen more than once but under ten times. This chain uses TRBV6-5 with TRBJ1-2, with 8 bases that match TRBD1. The germline CDR1 and CDR2 sequences are MNHEY and SVGAGI. This CDR3 is built from 14 residues. Trimming removed 6 bases from V and 5 bases from J; junction bases left unmatched: 8. CDR3 nucleotide sequence: TGTGCCAGCAGCCCCGCAGGGGGCTGGTATGGCTACACCTTC. Translated: CASSPAGGWYGYTF.

This clone appeared a single time. The chain carries TRBV12-5 and TRBJ1-4, with D tentatively TRBD1 (5 bases). Per germline, CDR1 LGHNT and CDR2 FRNRAP. V lost 1 base to trimming and J lost 8 bases, with 11 bases between them. This CDR3 has 14 residues. CDR3 nucleotides: TGTGCTAGTGGTTTGGGATACGGGGGAGAAAAACTGTTTTTT. It encodes CASGLGYGGEKLFF.

CDR3 loop: CASSHLTGGSAEAFF. DNA for the CDR3: TGTGCCAGCAGTCACCTCACAGGGGGGAGCGCTGAAGCTTTCTTT. The V and J genes are TRBV27 and TRBJ1-1; 8 bases fit TRBD1. The germline V gene encodes CDR1 MNHEY and CDR2 SMNVEV (reference sequence). The CDR3 consists of 15 residues. The trim removed 5 bases at V and 6 bases at J, leaving 11 bases unmatched.

This chain links TRBV15 with TRBJ1-6; D ambiguous. Germline CDR1 and CDR2: LNHNV and YYDKDF (reference sequence). V dropped 0 bases and J dropped 10 bases, with 10 bases sitting between them. This CDR3 has 14 amino acids. CDR3 DNA sequence: TGTGCCACCAGCAGAGATCGCGGGTTATCACCCCTCCACTTT. This codes for CATSRDRGLSPLHF.

The CDR3 DNA follows: TGTGCCAGCAGCCGAGAACGGACAGGGAACTATGGCTACACCTTC. It encodes CASSRERTGNYGYTF. The chain is built from TRBV3-1 (or the pseudogene TRBV3-2) and TRBJ1-2; TRBD1 agrees at 8 bases. This CDR3 is 15 amino acids long. With V trimmed by 4 bases and J by 2 bases, 6 bases remained unmatched. Germline CDR1 reads LGHDT; CDR2 reads YNNKEL (reference sequence).

The chain links TRBV10-3 to TRBJ1-4; 7 bases fit TRBD1. Germline V gene data show CDR1 as ENHRY and CDR2 as SYGVKD. This CDR3 has 14 residues. The V and J ends lost 6 bases and 5 bases, in that order; junction bases with no gene match: 6. CDR3 amino acids: CAISNGTANEKLFF. The CDR3 nucleotides are TGTGCCATCAGCAACGGGACAGCAAATGAAAAACTGTTTTTT.

This clone was recorded only once. The V and J genes are TRBV10-1 and TRBJ2-7; the D gene is possibly TRBD1 (6 bases). The CDR3 is 13 amino acids. The V and J ends lost 4 bases and 3 bases respectively, with 10 bases between them. Germline V gene sequence: CDR1 WNHNN, CDR2 SYGVQD (reference sequence). CDR3 sequence: CASSGGPNYEQYF. For the CDR3, the DNA is TGCGCCAGCAGTGGGGGGCCCAACTACGAGCAGTACTTC.

The chain couples TRBV19 to TRBJ2-2, with 8 nucleotides matching TRBD1. Germline CDR1 is LNHDA and CDR2 is SQIVND (reference sequence). CDR3 size: 17 residues. Trimming removed 6 bases from V and 4 bases from J; junction bases left unmatched: 13. The CDR3 here is CASSWTGMGSTTGELFF. The CDR3 bases are TGTGCCAGTAGCTGGACAGGGATGGGTTCGACCACCGGGGAGCTGTTTTTT.

V usage is TRBV27 and J usage is TRBJ1-6; D gene uncertain. This CDR3 comprises 16 residues. CDR1 MNHEY and CDR2 SMNVEV come from the germline V gene (reference sequence). The V end lost 2 bases, the J end lost 2 bases, and 10 bases lay between the germline ends. The CDR3 reads CASSLLPGTYNSPLHF. CDR3 DNA: TGTGCCAGCAGTTTACTGCCGGGGACCTATAATTCACCCCTCCACTTT.

This chain links TRBV19 with TRBJ2-1; 11 nucleotides agree with TRBD2. V shed 4 bases and J 4 bases; nucleotides not matched to a gene: 6. The V gene's germline CDR1 is LNHDA and CDR2 SQIVND (reference sequence). The CDR3 length is 16 residues. CDR3 in DNA: TGTGCCAGTAGTAGACTCCTAGCGGGGGGTTACAATGAGCAGTTCTTC. Translating it yields CASSRLLAGGYNEQFF.

The rearrangement uses TRBV5-1 and TRBJ2-6; 7 positions agree with TRBD1. Per germline, CDR1 SGHRS and CDR2 YFSETQ. The CDR3 is 16 amino acids. Unmatched junction bases numbered 6, after V lost 4 bases and J lost 2 bases. The CDR3 DNA is TGCGCCAGCAGCCAGACAGGGATCCCTGGGGCCAACGTCCTGACTTTC. Translation: CASSQTGIPGANVLTF.

The chain is built from TRBV20-1 and TRBJ2-1; no definite D call. The CDR3 loop spans 11 amino acids. With 3 bases removed from V and 6 bases from J, the gap between germline ends came to 6 bases. Germline V lookup: CDR1 DFQATT, CDR2 SNEGSKA (reference sequence). CDR3 bases: TGCAGTGCTAGTTTGAGCAATGAGCAGTTCTTC. Translating gives CSASLSNEQFF.